Below, 8 T cell receptor beta chains from the same sample are listed, as sequenced in a study of cytomegalovirus exposure and HLA in healthy donors. Primers included in the PCR were 60 Vbeta and 13 Jbeta primers. Measured with immunoSEQ multiplex PCR; TCRdb has only the in-frame clones, and not every one. The data show about 140,000 clones, with approximately 82% seen just once and 1.9% held by the top ten. Sequences were obtained from PBMCs. The receptors were sampled from a middle-aged woman in good health and CMV-seronegative.

This rearrangement joins TRBV7-2 to TRBJ1-5; D is unclear. The length of the CDR3 is 15 residues. CDR1 and CDR2 (germline): SGHTA, FQGNSA. V was pared by 1 base and J by 2 bases, with 9 bases between. CDR3 residues: CASSLGHLGNQPQHF. The DNA of the CDR3 is TGTGCCAGCAGCTTAGGGCATCTTGGCAATCAGCCCCAGCATTTT.

V gene TRBV9 combines with J gene TRBJ2-1; D may be TRBD2 (5 bases). The germline V gene has CDR1 SGDLS and CDR2 YYNGEE. The CDR3 is 15 amino acids. Trimming removed 3 bases at V and 1 base at J, with 11 bases between. CDR3: CASSESGGSYNEQFF. CDR3 bases: TGTGCCAGCAGCGAGAGCGGCGGGTCCTACAATGAGCAGTTCTTC.

V and J are TRBV7-3 and TRBJ1-2; D may be TRBD1 (6 bases). The length of the CDR3 is 13 residues. Germline V gene data show CDR1 as SGHTA and CDR2 as FQGTGA. Deletions cut 7 bases from V and 4 bases from J, with 13 bases between. CDR3 nucleotides: TGTGCCAGCACTCCAGGGGCCGGCTATGGCTACACCTTC. It translates to CASTPGAGYGYTF. The complete variable domain, with remaining parts taken from reference TRBV7-3 and TRBJ1-2, reads GAGVSQTPSNKVTEKGKYVELRCDPISGHTALYWYRQSLGQGPEFLIYFQGTGAADDSGLPNDRFFAVRPEGSVSTLKIQRTERGDSAVYLCASTPGAGYGYTFGSGTRLTVV.

The V and J genes are TRBV5-1 and TRBJ2-5; 7 bases map to TRBD2. The CDR3 covers 12 residues. Germline values: CDR1 SGHRS, CDR2 YFSETQ. V lost 7 bases to trimming and J lost 0 bases; unmatched junction nucleotides: 0. CDR3 amino acids: CASGTNQETQYF. CDR3 nucleotides: TGCGCCAGCGGGACTAACCAAGAGACCCAGTACTTC.

V is TRBV5-1 and J is TRBJ1-2; no clear D gene. The CDR3 is 14 amino acids. V lost 3 bases, J lost 7 bases, and 16 bases lay in between. CDR1 SGHRS and CDR2 YFSETQ come from the germline V gene. The CDR3 protein is CASSWSGVAGGYTF. The CDR3 bases are TGCGCCAGCAGCTGGAGCGGGGTGGCGGGTGGCTACACCTTC.

CDR3 sequence reads: CASSLQGDYEQYF. CDR3 in DNA: TGTGCCAGCAGCTTACAGGGGGACTACGAGCAGTACTTC. This sequence joins TRBV11-1 and TRBJ2-7; 7 bases align to TRBD1. The CDR3 runs 13 residues. J lost 3 bases, V lost 2 bases, and 1 base had no gene match. Germline V gene data show CDR1 as SGHAT and CDR2 as FQDESV (reference sequence).

The chain has TRBV30 and TRBJ2-1; 10 nucleotides agree with TRBD2. Per germline, CDR1 GTSNPN and CDR2 SVGIG (reference sequence). CDR3 length equals 12 residues. V dropped 1 base and J dropped 14; count of bases not matched to a gene: 5. The CDR3 region has the DNA TGTGCCTGGAGTGCGGGGCTAGCGGGAGAGTTCTTC. This sequence encodes CAWSAGLAGEFF.

The chain recombines TRBV5-6 with TRBJ2-1, with D possibly being TRBD2 (6 bases). Germline CDR1 and CDR2: SGHDT and YYEEEE. The V and J ends lost 4 bases and 9 bases respectively, with 14 bases between them. CDR3 size: 13 residues. As DNA, the CDR3 is TGTGCCAGCAGCCCCGGACTACCAATTGAGCAGTTCTTC. Its translation is CASSPGLPIEQFF.